This passage covers 12 T cell receptor beta chains from one sample sequenced in a study of blood T cell repertoires in COVID-19. The assay was immunoSEQ multiplex PCR, and TCRdb's table has in-frame clones only and misses some. The sample has approximately 300,000 clones; about 83% are singletons. The sequenced sample was peripheral blood. Every receptor here comes from a woman aged 45-65 years with acute or convalescent COVID-19.

The genes are TRBV7-9 and TRBJ2-1; D not resolved. Trimming took 5 bases from V and 4 from J, leaving 12 bases between them. Germline-derived CDR1 and CDR2 are SEHNR and FQNEAQ (reference sequence). The CDR3 loop spans 14 amino acids. CDR3 in amino acids: CASSPPSEYNEQFF. In DNA, the CDR3 is TGTGCCAGCAGCCCTCCGAGTGAGTACAATGAGCAGTTCTTC.

The chain recombines TRBV24-1 with TRBJ1-1; TRBD1 is a possible D gene (5 bases). Germline CDR1 and CDR2: KGHDR and SFDVKD. V was pared by 4 bases and J by 4 bases, with 9 bases between. The CDR3 is made up of 13 amino acids. The CDR3 sequence: CATSESGFTEAFF. In DNA, the CDR3 is TGTGCCACCAGTGAGTCAGGGTTCACTGAAGCTTTCTTT.

The chain joins TRBV29-1 to TRBJ2-1; 7 positions match TRBD2. The germline CDR1 and CDR2 sequences are SQVTM and ANQGSEA. With 4 bases clipped from V and 6 bases from J, the junction kept 6 bases outside the gene matches. The CDR3 runs to 13 residues. The CDR3 reads CSVGKRDGNEQFF. Here the CDR3 DNA reads TGCAGCGTTGGGAAGCGGGACGGCAATGAGCAGTTCTTC.

CDR3 DNA: TGTGCCAGCAGTCGGAGGGGACAGGGTCGAGAGCAGTACTTC. This sequence encodes CASSRRGQGREQYF. The V gene is TRBV27, the J gene TRBJ2-7; 9 bases match TRBD1. Trimming removed 5 bases from V and 7 bases from J; junction bases left unmatched: 9. This CDR3 is built from 14 residues. Germline CDR1 and CDR2: MNHEY and SMNVEV (reference sequence).

The chain uses TRBV5-4 and TRBJ2-2; TRBD2 matches at 11 bases. This CDR3 comprises 15 residues. CDR1 is SGHNT and CDR2 is YYREEE in the germline V gene (reference sequence). V shed 4 bases and J 3 bases; nucleotides not matched to a gene: 2. The CDR3 DNA reads as TGTGCCAGCAGCCAGGGACTAGCGGACACCGGGGAGCTGTTTTTT. Protein product: CASSQGLADTGELFF. Combining the CDR3 with reference TRBV5-4 and TRBJ2-2 gives the whole variable domain ETGVTQSPTHLIKTRGQQVTLRCSSQSGHNTVSWYQQALGQGPQFIFQYYREEENGRGNFPPRFSGLQFPNYSSELNVNALELDDSALYLCASSQGLADTGELFFGEGSRLTVL.

As concerns this clone: At the DNA level, this CDR3 is encoded by other sequences in the same sample as well. The J gene is TRBJ2-3, the V gene TRBV19; a possible D gene is TRBD1 (6 bases). This CDR3 comprises 13 residues. Looked up from germline, CDR1 is LNHDA and CDR2 is SQIVND (reference sequence). V was trimmed by 2 bases and J by 3 bases, leaving 6 bases between them. The CDR3 nucleotides read TGTGCCAGTAGTATACAGGGGACAGATACGCAGTATTTT. This gives the protein CASSIQGTDTQYF.

This sequence joins TRBV27 and TRBJ1-5; the D is unclear. V was cut by 5 bases and J by 1 base, with 9 bases left in between. Germline lookup yields CDR1 MNHEY and CDR2 SMNVEV (reference sequence). CDR3 size: 14 residues. Here the CDR3 DNA reads TGTGCCAGCAGTAAAAGAGGGAGCAATCAGCCCCAGCATTTT. Its translation is CASSKRGSNQPQHF.

The V gene is TRBV10-3, the J gene TRBJ2-3; TRBD1 agrees at 9 bases. CDR3 length equals 17 residues. Looked up from germline, CDR1 is ENHRY and CDR2 is SYGVKD. V dropped 10 bases and J dropped 0; count of bases not matched to a gene: 14. The CDR3 DNA reads TGTGCCACCACGGATAAGGGACAGGGAGGTAGCACAGATACGCAGTATTTT. Translating it yields CATTDKGQGGSTDTQYF.

The chain is built from TRBV29-1 and TRBJ1-2, with a tentative D call TRBD1 (6 bases). Trimming removed 2 bases at V and 8 bases at J, with 15 bases between. Germline values: CDR1 SQVTM, CDR2 ANQGSEA. This CDR3 spans 13 amino acids. The CDR3 sequence: CSVEPQGAWGYTF. CDR3 nucleotides: TGCAGCGTTGAACCACAGGGCGCGTGGGGCTACACCTTC.

The rearrangement uses TRBV10-3 and TRBJ2-7; 7 bases line up with TRBD2. Germline values: CDR1 ENHRY, CDR2 SYGVKD. V shed 3 bases and J 4 bases; nucleotides not matched to a gene: 6. The CDR3 is made up of 14 amino acids. The CDR3 DNA reads as TGTGCCATCAGTGATAATCAGGGAGGGTACGAGCAGTACTTC. Translating gives CAISDNQGGYEQYF.

The genes are TRBV7-9 and TRBJ2-1; D is unresolved. Between the trimmed V and J ends, which lost 3 bases and 6 bases, there was a span of 9 bases. CDR3 length: 13 residues. CDR1 and CDR2 (germline): SEHNR, FQNEAQ (reference sequence). The CDR3 DNA reads TGTGCCAGCAGCTTCCATCCCCCCAATGAGCAGTTCTTC. Translated: CASSFHPPNEQFF.

This clone was counted once. The chain links TRBV5-6 to TRBJ1-5; D might be TRBD1 (6 bases). The CDR3 is 13 residues long. CDR1 is SGHDT, CDR2 YYEEEE, per germline. V dropped 2 bases and J dropped 7 bases, with 10 bases sitting between them. The DNA of the CDR3 is TGTGCCAGCAGCTTCTGGGGGGGCCAGCCCCAGCATTTT. This gives the protein CASSFWGGQPQHF.